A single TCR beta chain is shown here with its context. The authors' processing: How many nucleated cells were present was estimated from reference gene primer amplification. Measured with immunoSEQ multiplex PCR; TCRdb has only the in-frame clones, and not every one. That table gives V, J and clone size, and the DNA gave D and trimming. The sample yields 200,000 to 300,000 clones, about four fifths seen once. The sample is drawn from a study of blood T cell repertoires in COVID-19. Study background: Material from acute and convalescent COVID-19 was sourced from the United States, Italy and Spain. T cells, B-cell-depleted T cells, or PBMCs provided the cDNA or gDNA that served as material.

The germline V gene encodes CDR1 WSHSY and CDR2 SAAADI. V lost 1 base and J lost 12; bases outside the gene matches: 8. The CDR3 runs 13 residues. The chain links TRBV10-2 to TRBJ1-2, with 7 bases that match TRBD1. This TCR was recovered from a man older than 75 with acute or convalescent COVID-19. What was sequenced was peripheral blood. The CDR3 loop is CASSELRQGSNTF. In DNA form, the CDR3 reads TGCGCCAGCAGTGAGTTGAGACAGGGTAGTAACACCTTC.